This T cell receptor (beta chain) was obtained from a study of metastatic and nonmetastatic thyroid tumors. Study-wide points: Significantly higher TCR beta diversity was reportedly seen in malignant thyroid tumors than benign nodules, in blood and tumor.

This CDR3 has 12 residues. Looked up from germline, CDR1 is MNHEY and CDR2 is SMNVEV (reference sequence). The V and J ends lost 5 bases and 5 bases respectively, with 9 bases between them. Authors' analysis steps: Construction of a distant-metastasis classifier for papillary thyroid cancer relied on CDR3 differences across clinicopathological groups. TCRdb re-called the PCR reads with MiXCR. The V and J calls and clone size are TCRdb's, not the authors'. Among 26,000 or so clones listed, about 15% were seen once. None of the patients had undergone any treatment ahead of thyroid surgery. This clone was found many times. Its antigen is not known.

Input material: blood. This receptor was taken from a male donor with papillary thyroid cancer or a benign thyroid nodule (not recorded which). Some clones in this sample may be carry-over from other donors' samples. The chain carries TRBV27 and TRBJ2-5; the D is unclear. The CDR3 region is CASSVTGETQYF. As DNA, the CDR3 is TGTGCCAGCAGTGTAACTGGTGAGACCCAGTACTTC.